The rows below give T cell receptor beta chains drawn from one sample of a study of T cell responses to AZD1222 COVID-19 vaccine. Sequencing used immunoSEQ multiplex PCR; TCRdb keeps in-frame clones, though not all of them. The data show approximately 150,000 clones, 90% seen once. The sequencing used peripheral blood, collected 28 days after the second AZD1222 dose. These receptor sequences come from an adult who received the AZD1222 COVID-19 vaccine. CDR3s leave out the opening cysteine and the closing phenylalanine or tryptophan. The order of the fields is V gene, J gene, CDR3 protein.

TRBV14	TRBJ1-4	ASSQGAGTATV
TRBV3-1/TRBV3-2	TRBJ1-2	ASSPGGRENYGYT
TRBV28	TRBJ1-4	ASSVGQGLEKLF
TRBV7-9	TRBJ1-3	ASSLAGSGNTIY
TRBV12-3/TRBV12-4	TRBJ1-2	ASSPRGGYGYT
TRBV11-2	TRBJ1-5	ASSFEENQPQH
TRBV2	TRBJ1-2	ASSETVDGYT
TRBV5-6	TRBJ1-2	ASSSDDSYNYGYT
TRBV7-9	TRBJ1-2	ASSLDGTNYGYT
TRBV7-9	TRBJ2-1	ASSLLAASPTGEQF
TRBV5-1	TRBJ1-4	ASSFRQSNEKLF
TRBV19	TRBJ2-4	ASSMPVVKNIQY
TRBV7-3	TRBJ2-6	ASSLSPGSSGANVLT